This TCR beta chain was identified during a study of control samples from healthy donors and cancer patients. Produced via immunoSEQ multiplex PCR; TCRdb's table is partial and in-frame only. The sample records roughly 120,000 clones, approximately 87% being singletons. Germline CDR1 and CDR2: MNHEY and SVGAGI. The V gene lost 7 bases and the J gene lost 6 bases, with 22 bases spanning the gap. CDR3 length: 15 amino acids. This clonotype originated in a man aged 25-45 years in good health. Sequenced input: blood. The gene calls are TRBV6-5 and TRBJ2-7; D tentatively reads TRBD1 or TRBD2 (6 bases each). DNA for the CDR3: TGTGCCAGCACCCAAGGGGGGTCCCAAACAGGCGAGCAGTACTTC. Its translation: CASTQGGSQTGEQYF.